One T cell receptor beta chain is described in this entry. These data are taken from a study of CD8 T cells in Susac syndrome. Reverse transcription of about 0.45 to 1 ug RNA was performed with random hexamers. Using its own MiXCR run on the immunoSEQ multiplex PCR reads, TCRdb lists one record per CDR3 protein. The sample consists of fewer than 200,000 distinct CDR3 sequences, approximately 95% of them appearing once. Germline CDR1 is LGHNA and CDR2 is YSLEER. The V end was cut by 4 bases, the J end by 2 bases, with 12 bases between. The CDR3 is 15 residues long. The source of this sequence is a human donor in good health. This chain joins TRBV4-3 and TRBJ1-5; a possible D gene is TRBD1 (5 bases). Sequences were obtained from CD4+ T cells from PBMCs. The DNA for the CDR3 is TGCGCCAGCAGCCGGGACTTTAGGGGCAATCAGCCCCAGCATTTT. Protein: CASSRDFRGNQPQHF.